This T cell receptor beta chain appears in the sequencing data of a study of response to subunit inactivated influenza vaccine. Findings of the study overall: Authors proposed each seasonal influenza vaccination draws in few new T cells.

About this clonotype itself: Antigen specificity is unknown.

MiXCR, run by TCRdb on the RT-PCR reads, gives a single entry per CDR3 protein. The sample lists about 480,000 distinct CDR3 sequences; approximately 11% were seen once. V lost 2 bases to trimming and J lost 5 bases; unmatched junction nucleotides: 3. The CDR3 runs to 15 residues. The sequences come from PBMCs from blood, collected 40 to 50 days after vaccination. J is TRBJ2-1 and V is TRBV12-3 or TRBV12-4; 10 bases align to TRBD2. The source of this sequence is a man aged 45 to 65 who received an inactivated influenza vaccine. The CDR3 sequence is CASSLYSGRNNEQFF. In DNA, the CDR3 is TGTGCCAGCAGTTTATATAGCGGGAGGAACAATGAGCAGTTCTTC.